The clone carrying this T cell receptor (beta chain) was observed a handful of times. What it binds is unknown. Sample time point: patch test 1, 2 weeks after DPC sensitization. The treatment is: therapeutic diphenylcyclopropenone sensitization with weekly scalp DPC. In the source study's methods: Over 95,000 TCRs per sample was the median, with a range of roughly 23,224 to 750,000. MiXCR was run by TCRdb on the RACE reads, yielding one entry per CDR3 protein. The V and J calls were not made by the authors but by TCRdb's processing. Of around 380,000 distinct CDR3 sequences in the sample, more than 4.5% were seen once. Germline CDR1 and CDR2: MNHEY and SVGAGI. The CDR3 runs to 16 residues. V lost 7 bases to trimming and J lost 5 bases; unmatched junction nucleotides: 12. This sample was taken from a study of human T cells and chemical hapten exposure. In the study overall: An area of 2 cm by about 2.2 cm on upper inner arm skin received 2% DPC for sensitization. Yields of TCR per sample differed, chiefly owing to small differences in pooled library volume.

Findings of the study overall: Alopecia in the donors means their immune response may deviate from healthy people's.

The sequenced sample was whole blood, obtained in connection with sensitization to the hapten diphenylcyclopropenone (DPC). The V call is TRBV6-5, the J call TRBJ2-1; 9 bases align to TRBD2. The TCR comes from a woman between 45 and 60 years old with alopecia areata. Some clones in this sample may be carry-over from other donors' samples. The CDR3 DNA follows: TGTGCCAGCACCCCCTGGGAGGGCGGGAGGGACAATGAGCAGTTCTTC. It is translated as CASTPWEGGRDNEQFF.